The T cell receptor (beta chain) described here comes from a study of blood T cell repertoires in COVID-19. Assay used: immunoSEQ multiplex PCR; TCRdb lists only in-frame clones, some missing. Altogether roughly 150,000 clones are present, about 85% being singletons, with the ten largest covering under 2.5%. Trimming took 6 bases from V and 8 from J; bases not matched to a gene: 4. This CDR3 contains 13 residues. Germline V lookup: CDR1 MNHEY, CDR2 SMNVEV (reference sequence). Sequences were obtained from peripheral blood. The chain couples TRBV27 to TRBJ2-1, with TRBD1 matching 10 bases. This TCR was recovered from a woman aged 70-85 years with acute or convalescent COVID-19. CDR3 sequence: CASRDRGFHEQFF. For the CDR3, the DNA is TGTGCCAGCAGGGACAGGGGGTTCCATGAGCAGTTCTTC.